These T cell receptor beta chains were read from a single sample in a study of beta chain features in type 1 diabetes. Measured with immunoSEQ multiplex PCR; TCRdb has only the in-frame clones, and not every one. The sample records 150,000 to 160,000 clones, roughly 10% being singletons. Sequencing used central memory CD4+ T cells from blood. The receptor set was obtained from a man between 18 and 35 years old in good health. The CDR3 runs from the conserved cysteine through the conserved F or W. The D gene is left open where the match is weak. Where a row states a size, it is once, few, many or the class of an expanded clone; other rows omit it.

D	length	V	J	size	DNA	CDR3
NA	14	TRBV10-3	TRBJ2-7	NA	TGTGCCATCAGTGAGATGGCTTATTCCTACGAGCAGTACTTC	CAISEMAYSYEQYF
NA	16	TRBV14	TRBJ1-1	few	TGTGCCAGCAGCCAAGATTCGGGCAGGGGACCCACTGAAGCTTTCTTT	CASSQDSGRGPTEAFF
NA	16	TRBV5-6	TRBJ2-7	few	TGTGCCAGCAGCTTGGCCGCGGCAGTGAACTCCTACGAGCAGTACTTC	CASSLAAAVNSYEQYF
TRBD1	14	TRBV30	TRBJ1-1	few	TGTGCCTGGAGTGTAAAGGGGGCGGGAACTGAAGCTTTCTTT	CAWSVKGAGTEAFF
NA	17	TRBV7-2	TRBJ1-2	few	TGTGCCAGCAGCTTCTCGACTAGTGGACTCCGATCTTATGGCTACACCTTC	CASSFSTSGLRSYGYTF
NA	13	TRBV19	TRBJ1-2	NA	TGTGCCAGTACGTGGCAGGGACTTCATGGCTACACCTTC	CASTWQGLHGYTF
NA	14	TRBV7-2	TRBJ1-2	once	TGTGCCAGCACTTTACCCGGGGGGCAAGAGGGCTACACCTTC	CASTLPGGQEGYTF
NA	15	TRBV18	TRBJ2-1	few	TGTGCCAGCTCACCGAAGGGGTTATCCTACAATGAGCAGTTCTTC	CASSPKGLSYNEQFF
TRBD2	19	TRBV9	TRBJ2-1	few	TGTGCCAGCAGCGTCGAGGAACCTAGCGGGAGGGCCTCATACAATGAGCAGTTCTTC	CASSVEEPSGRASYNEQFF
TRBD1	15	TRBV7-2	TRBJ1-2	many	TGTGCCAGCAGCTCCACTGGACAGGGGGCTATCGGCTACACCTTC	CASSSTGQGAIGYTF
TRBD1	15	TRBV11-3	TRBJ2-7	NA	TGTGCCAGCAGCTTAACCGGGACAGGGTCCCACGAGCAGTACTTC	CASSLTGTGSHEQYF
TRBD2	16	TRBV5-4	TRBJ2-1	NA	TGTGCCAGCAGCTTGAGGTCTAGCGGGGTCTACAATGAGCAGTTCTTC	CASSLRSSGVYNEQFF
NA	13	TRBV14	TRBJ2-7	few	TGTGCCAGCAGCCGCCAGGGGCCCGGCGAGCAGTACTTC	CASSRQGPGEQYF
TRBD2	15	TRBV14	TRBJ2-1	NA	TGTGCCAGCAGCCAAATAGCGGGAGGGGACGGTGAGCAGTTCTTC	CASSQIAGGDGEQFF
NA	16	TRBV7-2	TRBJ2-5	few	TGTGCCAGCAGCTTAACGGCAGGGGTGGTATGGGAGACCCAGTACTTC	CASSLTAGVVWETQYF
NA	15	TRBV6-1	TRBJ2-3	NA	TGTGCCAGCAGTGAGAGGGGGATTCCGACAGATACGCAGTATTTT	CASSERGIPTDTQYF
TRBD2	15	TRBV10-3	TRBJ2-1	few	TGTGCCATCAGTGCGCGGGGGGACGGATACAATGAGCAGTTCTTC	CAISARGDGYNEQFF
NA	12	TRBV9	TRBJ2-3	NA	TGTGCCAGCAGCGTAGGGACAGATACGCAGTATTTT	CASSVGTDTQYF
TRBD2	12	TRBV6-1	TRBJ2-1	NA	TGTGCCAGCAGCGGGAGGGGGGATGAGCAGTTCTTC	CASSGRGDEQFF
NA	12	TRBV4-1	TRBJ1-1	NA	TGCGCCAGCAGCCAAGGACCTTCTGAAGCTTTCTTT	CASSQGPSEAFF
TRBD1	15	TRBV5-1	TRBJ2-3	NA	TGCGCCAGCAGCGATGGACAGGGTAAACCAGATACGCAGTATTTT	CASSDGQGKPDTQYF
TRBD1	14	TRBV5-1	TRBJ1-2	NA	TGCGCCAGCAGGATTTGGGACAGGGACTATGGCTACACCTTC	CASRIWDRDYGYTF
TRBD1	11	TRBV20-1	TRBJ1-2	NA	TGCAGTGCTGGGACAGGGCGGGGCTACACCTTC	CSAGTGRGYTF
NA	14	TRBV5-1	TRBJ2-7	NA	TGCGCCAGCAGCTTGGCAAGCACGCTGGGCGAGCAGTACTTC	CASSLASTLGEQYF
NA	15	TRBV7-2	TRBJ2-3	NA	TGTGCCAGCAGCTTACAGTGGCAGGGCACAGATACGCAGTATTTT	CASSLQWQGTDTQYF
NA	13	TRBV5-1	TRBJ2-5	NA	TGCGCCAGCGAGCGTAGGGATGGGGAGACCCAGTACTTC	CASERRDGETQYF
NA	15	TRBV30	TRBJ1-3	NA	TGTGCCTGGGCGGGCAGGGGAGGATCTGGAAACACCATATATTTT	CAWAGRGGSGNTIYF
NA	13	TRBV11-2	TRBJ2-1	NA	TGTGCCAGCAGCTTAGATCGACTCGGTGAGCAGTTCTTC	CASSLDRLGEQFF
TRBD2	15	TRBV7-2	TRBJ2-5	few	TGTGCCAGCACCCGGGGACTAGCGGAAGAAGAGACCCAGTACTTC	CASTRGLAEEETQYF
TRBD2	16	TRBV5-4	TRBJ2-3	few	TGTGCCAGCAGCTTGGCCCTCTTAGCGGGAGCAGATACGCAGTATTTT	CASSLALLAGADTQYF
NA	12	TRBV30	TRBJ1-3	few	TGTGCCTGGAGTCCGTCTGGAAACACCATATATTTT	CAWSPSGNTIYF
NA	14	TRBV25-1	TRBJ2-3	NA	TGTGCCAGCAAAGACAGCCTCAAATTGGATACGCAGTATTTT	CASKDSLKLDTQYF
NA	12	TRBV27	TRBJ2-3	few	TGTGCCAGCAGTTTATCAGGAGATACGCAGTATTTT	CASSLSGDTQYF
NA	13	TRBV29-1	TRBJ2-3	many	TGCAGCGTTGAAGCGCACTTCACAGATACGCAGTATTTT	CSVEAHFTDTQYF
NA	15	TRBV6-5	TRBJ2-4	NA	TGTGCCAGCAGTTACTCGTTTACAGGCCAAAACATTCAGTACTTC	CASSYSFTGQNIQYF
NA	17	TRBV19	TRBJ1-5	many	TGTGCCAGTAGTATCAGGGCCTATCCGTCAGGCAATCAGCCCCAGCATTTT	CASSIRAYPSGNQPQHF
NA	12	TRBV10-3	TRBJ2-2	few	TGTGCCATCAGTGAGGTCGTCGGGGAGCTGTTTTTT	CAISEVVGELFF
NA	15	TRBV9	TRBJ2-1	few	TGTGCCAGCAGCTCCGATCCGAGCTCCTACAATGAGCAGTTCTTC	CASSSDPSSYNEQFF
TRBD2	15	TRBV27	TRBJ2-1	few	TGTGCCAGCAGTAGACGACTAGCGGTCTACAATGAGCAGTTCTTC	CASSRRLAVYNEQFF
NA	13	TRBV14	TRBJ2-3	few	TGTGCCAGCAGCCAATTCGTTATGGATACGCAGTATTTT	CASSQFVMDTQYF
TRBD1	16	TRBV6-1	TRBJ2-3	NA	TGTGCCAGCAGTGAACGACCGACAGGGGGCCGAGATACGCAGTATTTT	CASSERPTGGRDTQYF
TRBD1	13	TRBV27	TRBJ1-2	few	TGTGCCAGCAAGGGACAGGGGGCTGGAGGCTACACCTTC	CASKGQGAGGYTF
NA	11	TRBV29-1	TRBJ1-3	few	TGCAGCGTTGTCATAGGGTTGTTGATATATTTT	CSVVIGLLIYF